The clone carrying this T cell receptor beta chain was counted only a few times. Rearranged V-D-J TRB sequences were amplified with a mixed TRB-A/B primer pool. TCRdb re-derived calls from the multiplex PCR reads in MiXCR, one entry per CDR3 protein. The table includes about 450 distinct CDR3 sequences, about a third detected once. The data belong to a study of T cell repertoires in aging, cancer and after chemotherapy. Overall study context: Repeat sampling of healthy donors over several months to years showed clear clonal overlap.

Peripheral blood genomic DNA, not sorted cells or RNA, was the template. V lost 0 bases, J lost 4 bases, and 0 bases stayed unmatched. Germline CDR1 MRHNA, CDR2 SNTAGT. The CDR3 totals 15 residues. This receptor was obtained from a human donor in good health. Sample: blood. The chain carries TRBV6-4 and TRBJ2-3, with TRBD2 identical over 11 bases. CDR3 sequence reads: CASSDSSGGADTQYF. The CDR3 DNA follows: TGTGCCAGCAGTGACTCTAGCGGGGGGGCAGATACGCAGTATTTT.